The clone carrying this TCR beta chain was seen more than once but under ten times. Its specificity is not known. This sample is drawn from a study of blood T cells in healthy people across ages. Study observations and caveats: Unsorted PBMCs blocked a conclusive comparison of naive and antigen-experienced cells.

With a J-beta primer mix and a sample-barcoded 5' primer, a second PCR ran about 7 to 11 cycles. A template-switch adaptor with 12 random nucleotides tagged each cDNA molecule. TCRdb re-derived calls from the 5' RACE reads in MiXCR, one entry per CDR3 protein. The sample has roughly 680,000 distinct CDR3 sequences; roughly 21% are singletons. This receptor was obtained from an older man in good health. The sequencing sample was made of blood.

The CDR3 sequence: CASSPVGAGLKETQYF. CDR3 DNA: TGTGCCAGCAGCCCCGTCGGGGCAGGTCTAAAAGAGACCCAGTACTTC. J is TRBJ2-5 and V is TRBV3-1; perhaps D is TRBD1 or TRBD2 (5 bases each). Germline CDR1 LGHDT, CDR2 YNNKEL (reference sequence). The CDR3 sequence is 16 residues long. Between the trimmed V and J ends, which lost 4 bases and 3 bases, there was a span of 18 bases.